This entry concerns a single TCR beta chain. V dropped 2 bases and J dropped 4 bases, with 14 bases sitting between them. Germline-derived CDR1 and CDR2 are WNHNN and SYGVQD (reference sequence). This CDR3 has 15 residues. The data belong to a study of radiotherapy plus CTLA-4 blockade in lung cancer. Those patients who had chemo-refractory metastatic non-small-cell lung cancer were given focal radiation along with CTLA-4 blockade through ipilimumab. This table comes from immunoSEQ multiplex PCR, and its TCRdb copy is limited to in-frame clones, with some not included. Here the sample spans more than 90,000 clones, about four fifths being singletons.

The chain recombines TRBV10-1 with TRBJ2-5; D is uncertain. Material: peripheral blood, obtained from a patient treated with radiotherapy plus ipilimumab. This receptor was obtained from a human donor with non-small cell lung cancer who had a partial response to radiotherapy plus ipilimumab. Here the CDR3 reads CASSENTEYAETQYF. CDR3 in DNA: TGCGCCAGCAGTGAGAATACTGAGTATGCAGAGACCCAGTACTTC.